A selection of T cell receptor beta chains follows, all from one sample in a study. TCRdb independently ran MiXCR on the RT-PCR reads; one entry per CDR3 protein. The sample shows about 680,000 distinct CDR3 sequences, 14% of them seen only once. Material: memory CD4+ T cells from blood. These receptors were obtained from a female donor in good health, serving as a healthy control. The CDR3 runs from the conserved cysteine through the conserved F or W. D genes are given only for firm matches. The listing skips clone size in some rows; elsewhere it reads once, few, many or a size class.

>TRBV29-1|many|TRBJ2-1|TRBD1
TGCAGCGTTGGCGACAGGGCGGTACAGTTCTTC
CSVGDRAVQFF
>TRBV7-3|-|TRBJ1-2|-
TGTGCCAGCAGCTTAACCGATGACAGACGGGGGGGCTACACCTTC
CASSLTDDRRGGYTF
>TRBV20-1|-|TRBJ1-3|-
TGCAGTGCTAGCTCGACCGGGGCCGTAGGCACCATATATTTT
CSASSTGAVGTIYF
>TRBV18|many|TRBJ1-5|TRBD1
TGTGCCAGCTCGGCGACAGGGGGCAGGCAGCCCCAGCATTTT
CASSATGGRQPQHF
>TRBV4-2|many|TRBJ2-3|-
TGTGCCAGCAGCGACAGCACAGATACGCAGTATTTT
CASSDSTDTQYF
>TRBV10-3|many|TRBJ1-1|-
TGTGCCATCAGTGAGCTTCCCGCCCAAGGAGCTTTCTTT
CAISELPAQGAFF
>TRBV24-1|few|TRBJ2-7|TRBD1
TGTGCCACCAGGGGACAGTCCTACGAGCAGTACTTC
CATRGQSYEQYF
>TRBV7-2|few|TRBJ1-2|-
TGTGCCAGCAGCCGGGACCGCAATAACTATGGCTACACCTTC
CASSRDRNNYGYTF
>TRBV7-9|few|TRBJ2-7|TRBD2
TGTGCCAGCAGCTTGGCTAGCGGGAGCATCCACGAGCAGTACTTC
CASSLASGSIHEQYF
>TRBV20-1|many|TRBJ2-3|TRBD2
TGCAGTGCTAATGTACCGGGACTAAGCACAGATACGCAGTATTTT
CSANVPGLSTDTQYF
>TRBV20-1|-|TRBJ1-1|-
TGCAGTGCTAACCAAGGGGGGAGATTTGAAGCTTTCTTT
CSANQGGRFEAFF
>TRBV6-5|many|TRBJ2-3|-
TGTGCCAGCAGAAGAACTATCCTGGGAGTTCAGTATTTT
CASRRTILGVQYF
>TRBV12-3/TRBV12-4|-|TRBJ1-1|-
TGTGCCAGCAAGCCGACAGGGAACACTGAAGCTTTCTTT
CASKPTGNTEAFF
>TRBV27|-|TRBJ1-5|-
TGTGCCAGCAGTGGCCTTCGGGGCAATCAGCCCCAGCATTTT
CASSGLRGNQPQHF
>TRBV4-3|-|TRBJ1-5|-
TGCGCCAGCAGCCAAGATCGGGTAGGTCAGCCCCAGCATTTT
CASSQDRVGQPQHF
>TRBV28|-|TRBJ2-4|-
TGTGCCAGCAGTTCTCCGGGACGATTTTGGTACTTC
CASSSPGRFWYF
>TRBV7-2|few|TRBJ1-2|-
TGTGCCAGCAGCTTACCAGGGTCTTCCGGCTACACCTTC
CASSLPGSSGYTF
>TRBV7-2|few|TRBJ2-5|-
TGTGCCAGCACCCTAAGTAGTTCAAGGACCCAGTACTTC
CASTLSSSRTQYF
>TRBV27|-|TRBJ2-1|TRBD1
TGTGCCAGCAGCCAGACACAGGGGAATGAGCAGTTCTTC
CASSQTQGNEQFF
>TRBV6-5|many|TRBJ2-5|-
TGTGCCAGCAGTTACAGGGTTGAAGAGACCCAGTACTTC
CASSYRVEETQYF
>TRBV6-5|many|TRBJ2-1|TRBD2
TGTGCCAGCAGTTCAGGACTAGGGTTTGGCAATGAGCAGTTCTTC
CASSSGLGFGNEQFF
>TRBV5-1|-|TRBJ2-5|-
TGCGCCAGCAGCTTGTTGACTTTTGAGACCCAGTACTTC
CASSLLTFETQYF
>TRBV6-2/TRBV6-3|many|TRBJ1-1|-
TGTGCCAGCAGTCACCCCGGGACCGCCATAGCTTTCTTT
CASSHPGTAIAFF
>TRBV7-2|many|TRBJ2-3|TRBD2
TGTGCCAGCATCCCGGGACTAGCGGAGACGCAGTATTTT
CASIPGLAETQYF
>TRBV24-1|-|TRBJ2-7|-
TGTGCCACCAGTGATTCCCTCTACTACGAGCAGTACTTC
CATSDSLYYEQYF
>TRBV2|-|TRBJ1-1|TRBD1
TGTGCCAGCACCAGACAGGGGGCTGGGTTGTACACTGAAGCTTTCTTT
CASTRQGAGLYTEAFF
>TRBV6-5|few|TRBJ2-7|-
TGTGCCAGCAGGGGCTTAGAAACCTACGAGCAGTACTTC
CASRGLETYEQYF
>TRBV4-2|many|TRBJ1-2|-
TGTGCCAGCAGCCAAGCGGCGTCAGCGTTAACCTATGGCTACACCTTC
CASSQAASALTYGYTF
>TRBV6-2/TRBV6-3|many|TRBJ2-2|-
TGTGCCAGCTTTAACGGACAGTACACCGGGGAGCTGTTTTTT
CASFNGQYTGELFF
>TRBV24-1|few|TRBJ2-7|-
TGTGCCACCAGTGATCCAGGGATCTACGAGCAGTACTTC
CATSDPGIYEQYF
>TRBV7-9|-|TRBJ2-1|-
TGTGCCAGCAGCCGGACTGTCGATGAGCAGTTCTTC
CASSRTVDEQFF
>TRBV7-2|few|TRBJ1-2|-
TGTGCCAGCAGCGGGGGTGGCACTCTGATCTATGGCTACACCTTC
CASSGGGTLIYGYTF
>TRBV5-1|few|TRBJ2-5|TRBD1
TGCGCCAGCAGCCCGTGGGACAGGGACAAGGTCCAAGAGACCCAGTACTTC
CASSPWDRDKVQETQYF
>TRBV20-1|few|TRBJ1-2|-
TGCAGTGCTAGAGATTTTAAGGGTAGGAACTATGGCTACACCTTC
CSARDFKGRNYGYTF
>TRBV7-2|-|TRBJ1-6|-
TGTGCCAGCAGCGGCAGGGATAATTCACCCCTCCACTTT
CASSGRDNSPLHF
>TRBV9|many|TRBJ2-5|-
TGTGCCAGCAATTCACAGGGCCAAGAGACCCAGTACTTC
CASNSQGQETQYF
>TRBV7-2|few|TRBJ2-7|TRBD1
TGTGCCAGCAGCCGGGACAGGGGGCCGTACTACGAGCAGTACTTC
CASSRDRGPYYEQYF
>TRBV20-1|few|TRBJ1-2|TRBD1
TGCAGGCACTCGGGACAGAGTCAATCAAGGGGTTCGGGCTACACCTTC
CRHSGQSQSRGSGYTF
>TRBV28|-|TRBJ2-6|-
TGTGCCAGCAGCTCGATGGGGGTCGGGGCCAACGTCCTGACTTTC
CASSSMGVGANVLTF
>TRBV3-1|few|TRBJ1-3|TRBD1
TGTGCCAGCAGCCAAGGGAGCCAGGGGGCGAACACCATATATTTT
CASSQGSQGANTIYF
>TRBV12-3/TRBV12-4|many|TRBJ2-4|-
TGTGCCAGCAGTCCGCTATCGAGGAACATTCAGTACTTC
CASSPLSRNIQYF
>TRBV7-9|many|TRBJ2-2|-
TGTGCCAGCAGCCCAAAAATCGGGACAACTAACACCGGGGAGCTGTTTTTT
CASSPKIGTTNTGELFF
>TRBV20-1|-|TRBJ1-2|TRBD1
TGCAGTGCTAGAGCCCAGACAGGGTCTAACTATGGCTACACCTTC
CSARAQTGSNYGYTF
>TRBV12-3/TRBV12-4|-|TRBJ1-3|-
TGTGCCAGCAGTTCCTCGGGAGTCTCTGGAAACACCATATATTTT
CASSSSGVSGNTIYF
>TRBV9|-|TRBJ2-7|TRBD1
TGTGCCAGCAGCGTAAGGGCTTCGGGACAGGGTCTCGAGCAGTACTTC
CASSVRASGQGLEQYF
>TRBV29-1|-|TRBJ2-7|TRBD2
TGCAGCGTTCAAGCGGGAGGGAGGTACGAGCAGTACTTC
CSVQAGGRYEQYF
>TRBV4-3|few|TRBJ2-1|-
TGCGCCAGCAGCCAAGATGGGTTTGCATCAGCCTACAATGAGCAGTTCTTC
CASSQDGFASAYNEQFF
>TRBV5-6|-|TRBJ2-3|TRBD2
TGTGCCAGCAGCTTGGTGGTGGCTAGCGGGAGGGGTAGCACAGATACGCAGTATTTT
CASSLVVASGRGSTDTQYF
>TRBV5-5|many|TRBJ2-6|-
TGTGCCAGCAGCTTTTTAGCTAATGGGGCCAACGTCCTGACTTTC
CASSFLANGANVLTF
>TRBV29-1|many|TRBJ1-4|-
TGCAGCGTTGCAAGGGGTGAAAAACTGTTTTTT
CSVARGEKLFF
>TRBV20-1|-|TRBJ1-6|-
TGCAGTGCTAGGCCTGGACAGTTCTTTTCACCCCTCCACTTT
CSARPGQFFSPLHF
>TRBV20-1|few|TRBJ2-5|-
TGCAGTGCTAGCGTACCGGGTCGAAAAGAGACCCAGTACTTC
CSASVPGRKETQYF
>TRBV2|-|TRBJ2-7|TRBD1
TGTGCCTGCAGTGGACAGGGGTACGAGCAGTACTTC
CACSGQGYEQYF
>TRBV3-1|once|TRBJ2-3|-
TGTGCCAGCAGCCAAAATGCCGGGACCACCTCCGATACGCAGTATTTT
CASSQNAGTTSDTQYF
>TRBV7-2|few|TRBJ2-5|TRBD2
TGTGCCAGCAGCCCAACAGCGGGAGCCCTTGTGGAGACCCAGTACTTC
CASSPTAGALVETQYF
>TRBV6-2/TRBV6-3|few|TRBJ1-5|-
TGTGCCAGCAGTTACCTGCGGGGGGGCAATCAGCCCCAGCATTTT
CASSYLRGGNQPQHF